The present T cell receptor beta chain was sequenced within a study of low-dose radiotherapy and immunotherapy resistance in tumors. Looking at the study overall: Cohort 1 was treated with 0.5 Gy per fraction at 2-week intervals, amounting to 6.5 Gy overall. Intravenous cyclophosphamide at 200 mg/m2 preceded radiation and immunotherapy by one day, every two weeks. Once cycle 1 day 1 began, patients took oral aspirin 300 mg daily for four cycles.

Primers used for first-strand cDNA, a TRAV- and TRBV-specific set, covered both alpha and beta chains. It was with a constant-region primer and a V-primer adapter that TCRs were amplified over roughly 19 PCR cycles. Following isolation, mRNA was amplified via in vitro transcription. One entry per CDR3 protein results from TCRdb running MiXCR on the reads. The sample has more than 50,000 distinct CDR3 sequences; 20% to 25% are singletons. In this sample, this clonotype turned up once. Germline V gene sequence: CDR1 SGHRS, CDR2 YFSETQ. Trimming at V came to 3 bases and at J to 3 bases, leaving 5 bases not matched to a gene. The CDR3 is 16 residues long. The time point: before trial treatment.

The chain couples TRBV5-1 to TRBJ2-3; 12 nucleotides align to TRBD2. This TCR was sampled from a male donor with prostate cancer. This sample comprised PBMCs, obtained before treatment. CDR3: CASSSETSGGTDTQYF. CDR3 coding DNA: TGCGCCAGCAGCTCGGAGACTAGCGGGGGAACAGATACGCAGTATTTT.